Shown below are 9 T cell receptor beta chains from a single sample sequenced in a study of blood T cells in healthy people across ages. A second PCR, run for roughly 7 to 11 cycles, used a sample-barcoded 5' primer plus a J-beta primer mix. TCRdb re-analysed the 5' RACE reads in MiXCR, keeping a single row per CDR3 protein. The data hold around 1,500,000 distinct CDR3 sequences, with approximately 42% observed a single time. Sequencing was carried out using blood. The receptors originated from a woman between 18 and 29 years old in good health.

This sequence joins TRBV11-2 and TRBJ2-1; possible D gene TRBD1, 5 bases. The CDR3 length is 14 residues. V shed 5 bases and J shed 6 bases, with 14 bases lying between them. Per germline, CDR1 SGHAT and CDR2 FQNNGV. Here the CDR3 DNA reads TGTGCCAGCAGCCTTTCAGGGCTACTCAATGAGCAGTTCTTC. Translating gives CASSLSGLLNEQFF.

The CDR3 sequence is CASSKVGGPQEIQYF. CDR3 DNA: TGTGCCAGCAGCAAAGTGGGGGGGCCCCAAGAGATCCAGTACTTC. The chain uses TRBV21-1 and TRBJ2-4; the table gives TRBD1 as D, unverified against the DNA. TRBV21-1 is flagged as a pseudogene. This CDR3 comprises 15 residues.

The chain recombines TRBV28 with TRBJ2-3; 7 bases are a match to TRBD1. The ends lost 6 bases at V and 2 bases at J; junction bases unmatched: 8. Germline CDR1 MDHEN, CDR2 SYDVKM. CDR3 size: 15 residues. In DNA form, the CDR3 reads TGTGCCAGCAGGGAACCTGGGACAGCCACAGATACGCAGTATTTT. Its protein product is CASREPGTATDTQYF.

This clonotype appeared a single time. The V call is TRBV6-2 or TRBV6-3, the J call TRBJ1-1; D is uncertain. CDR1 MNHEY and CDR2 SVGEGT come from the germline V gene. CDR3 length: 13 amino acids. Between the trimmed V and J ends, which lost 6 bases and 10 bases, there was a span of 18 bases. The CDR3 region is CASRGDNFKGAFF. The CDR3 region has the DNA TGTGCCAGCAGAGGTGACAACTTCAAGGGAGCTTTCTTT.

This sequence joins TRBV7-9 and TRBJ2-5; 10 nucleotides agree with TRBD1. The V segment lost 4 bases and the J segment 4 bases; nucleotides outside the gene matches: 12. CDR3 length: 17 amino acids. CDR1 is SEHNR and CDR2 is FQNEAQ in the germline V gene (reference sequence). The CDR3 DNA follows: TGTGCCAGCAGCTACTACGTGGGACAGGGGTTACGAGAGACCCAGTACTTC. Its translation: CASSYYVGQGLRETQYF.

The chain is built from TRBV20-1 and TRBJ1-4; D call uncertain. V lost 0 bases and J 0 bases, leaving 8 bases between the germline ends. The CDR3 consists of 15 residues. Germline V lookup: CDR1 DFQATT, CDR2 SNEGSKA (reference sequence). CDR3 coding DNA: TGCAGTGCTAGAGATCCCGGTGCAACTAATGAAAAACTGTTTTTT. Translating gives CSARDPGATNEKLFF.

The CDR3 loop is CASSKALSPPLHF. The CDR3 nucleotides read TGTGCCAGCAGTAAGGCCTTAAGTCCACCCCTCCACTTT. The chain links TRBV12-3 or TRBV12-4 to TRBJ1-6; no clear D. CDR3 length: 13 residues. Trimming took off 5 bases at V and 11 bases at J, with 13 bases between the two ends.

This chain uses TRBV20-1 with TRBJ2-4; 10 bases fit TRBD1. Germline V gene data show CDR1 as DFQATT and CDR2 as SNEGSKA (reference sequence). The CDR3 totals 14 residues. Trimming at V came to 6 bases and at J to 5 bases, leaving 7 bases not matched to a gene. CDR3 region: CSALDRGRENIQYF. The CDR3 coding sequence is TGCAGTGCCCTTGACAGGGGGCGAGAAAACATTCAGTACTTC.

The rearrangement uses TRBV6-9 and TRBJ1-5; D gene uncertain. The CDR3 runs to 14 residues. Per the germline V gene, CDR1 is MNHGY and CDR2 is SVAAGI. V shed 2 bases and J shed 6 bases, with 11 bases lying between them. CDR3 in DNA: TGTGCCAGCAGTTATAAGGGCGGCGGTCAGCCCCAGCATTTT. Encoded protein: CASSYKGGGQPQHF.